This passage covers 32 T cell receptor beta chains from one sample sequenced in a study of blood T cell repertoires in COVID-19. Data came from immunoSEQ multiplex PCR; TCRdb stores just in-frame clones and leaves some out. The sample consists of 30,000 or so clones, nearly 90% of them appearing once. Sample: peripheral blood. Receptors originate from a man aged 60 to 69 with active COVID-19.

The gene calls are TRBV4-1 and TRBJ1-1; D might be TRBD1 (5 bases). The CDR3 extends over 16 amino acids. Germline V CDR1 and CDR2: MGHRA, YSYEKL. Trimming pared 0 bases from V and 1 base from J, leaving 12 bases between. Here the CDR3 reads CASSQDPTGPNTEAFF. DNA for the CDR3: TGCGCCAGCAGCCAAGATCCTACAGGCCCGAACACTGAAGCTTTCTTT.

The chain employs TRBV19 and TRBJ1-3, with D tentatively TRBD1 (6 bases). Germline V gene lookup returns CDR1 LNHDA and CDR2 SQIVND (reference sequence). CDR3 length: 16 amino acids. With 7 bases removed from V and 5 bases from J, the gap between germline ends came to 21 bases. The CDR3 reads CASTSPGHLGRNTIYF. CDR3 sequence (DNA): TGTGCCAGTACCTCCCCGGGACACTTAGGAAGAAACACCATATATTTT.

The genes are TRBV14 and TRBJ1-2; no clear D gene. Trimming left V 0 bases short and J 5 bases short, with 13 bases between. The CDR3 totals 15 residues. The germline V gene has CDR1 SGHDN and CDR2 FVKESK. The DNA of the CDR3 is TGTGCCAGCAGCCAAGAGAGGGAAGTTTCGTATGGCTACACCTTC. The encoded protein is CASSQEREVSYGYTF.

This sequence joins TRBV24-1 and TRBJ1-1; no firm D call. Germline V lookup: CDR1 KGHDR, CDR2 SFDVKD. The V end was cut by 8 bases, the J end by 2 bases, with 11 bases between. There are 13 residues in the CDR3. Here the CDR3 DNA reads TGTGCCACCATGAAGGAGTCTAACACTGAAGCTTTCTTT. Translating it yields CATMKESNTEAFF.

This clone has only one observation. This sequence joins TRBV5-4 and TRBJ2-5; TRBD2 matches at 12 bases. Trimming took 4 bases from V and 5 from J; bases not matched to a gene: 3. The CDR3 is 14 amino acids. Germline V gene data show CDR1 as SGHNT and CDR2 as YYREEE (reference sequence). The CDR3 DNA reads as TGTGCCAGCAGCCAGGGACTAGCGGGCGAGACCCAGTACTTC. It encodes CASSQGLAGETQYF.

V gene TRBV2 combines with J gene TRBJ2-1; weak D call: TRBD2 (7 bases). CDR1 and CDR2 (germline): SNHLY, FYNNEI. The CDR3 sequence is 15 residues long. V was clipped by 6 bases and J by 8 bases, with 20 bases between them. In DNA, the CDR3 is TGTGCCAGCAGCAAACGGGGGGCTGGGATTGATGAGCAGTTCTTC. This sequence encodes CASSKRGAGIDEQFF.

The chain joins TRBV7-3 to TRBJ2-1, with 7 bases that match TRBD2. Germline CDR1 SGHTA, CDR2 FQGTGA. This CDR3 comprises 15 residues. After removal of 1 base from V and 5 bases from J, the junction contained 5 bases not matched to a gene. The CDR3 region is CASSLNSGGDNEQFF. CDR3 in DNA: TGTGCCAGCAGCTTAAATTCTGGGGGGGACAATGAGCAGTTCTTC.

The chain recombines TRBV7-3 with TRBJ2-2, with a tentative D call TRBD1 (6 bases). The CDR3 length is 14 residues. V was shortened by 3 bases and J by 5 bases, with 10 bases between the two germline ends. CDR1 is SGHTA and CDR2 is FQGTGA in the germline V gene. As DNA, the CDR3 is TGTGCCAGCAGCTTGTACCAGGGGACCGGGGAGCTGTTTTTT. Protein product: CASSLYQGTGELFF.

CDR3 residues: CAWSVGGRSSPFTDTQYF. In DNA, the CDR3 is TGTGCCTGGAGTGTAGGGGGCAGAAGTTCCCCCTTCACAGATACGCAGTATTTT. The V call is TRBV30, the J call TRBJ2-3; 7 bases are a match to TRBD1. V lost 0 bases and J lost 2; bases outside the gene matches: 14. There are 18 residues in the CDR3. CDR1 and CDR2 from the germline V gene are GTSNPN and SVGIG (reference sequence).

The rearrangement uses TRBV27 and TRBJ1-1, with D possibly being TRBD1 (6 bases). The CDR3 is 11 residues long. Germline loops: CDR1 MNHEY, CDR2 SMNVEV (reference sequence). V was pared by 7 bases and J by 5 bases, with 8 bases between. CDR3 bases: TGTGCCAGCAAGGACAGAACTGAAGCTTTCTTT. Translated: CASKDRTEAFF.

The chain employs TRBV9 and TRBJ2-1, with 8 nucleotides matching TRBD2. V lost 3 bases to trimming and J lost 6 bases; unmatched junction nucleotides: 11. The CDR3 extends over 16 amino acids. Germline loops: CDR1 SGDLS, CDR2 YYNGEE. The CDR3 nucleotides read TGTGCCAGCAGCGGCCAGCGGGGGCTCCGTACCAATGAGCAGTTCTTC. It is translated as CASSGQRGLRTNEQFF.

The rearrangement joins TRBV18 to TRBJ2-1; D is perhaps TRBD1 (5 bases). The CDR3 sequence is 16 residues long. Trimming pared 1 base from V and 2 bases from J, leaving 12 bases between. CDR1 and CDR2 (germline): KGHSH, LQKENI. The DNA of the CDR3 is TGTGCCAGCTCACCACGGCAGGGCCGGACCTACAATGAGCAGTTCTTC. It codes for CASSPRQGRTYNEQFF.

This clone appeared a few times. The rearrangement uses TRBV11-2 and TRBJ1-6; D might be TRBD1 (5 bases). Germline V gene sequence: CDR1 SGHAT, CDR2 FQNNGV. V shed 6 bases and J shed 0 bases, with 12 bases lying between them. The CDR3 totals 16 residues. Here the CDR3 reads CASRLGGSSYNSPLHF. The CDR3 DNA is TGTGCCAGCAGACTCGGGGGGAGCTCCTATAATTCACCCCTCCACTTT.

The V call is TRBV11-2, the J call TRBJ1-2, with 9 bases aligning to TRBD1. There are 13 residues in the CDR3. Per the germline V gene, CDR1 is SGHAT and CDR2 is FQNNGV. J lost 6 bases, V lost 5 bases, and 4 bases had no gene match. Written as DNA, the CDR3 is TGTGCCAGCAGCCGGGACAGGGCTAATGGCTACACCTTC. Its translation is CASSRDRANGYTF.

The chain recombines TRBV3-1 (or the pseudogene TRBV3-2) with TRBJ2-7; TRBD2 matches at 13 bases. Germline assignment: CDR1 LGHDT and CDR2 YNNKEL (reference sequence). The ends lost 4 bases at V and 5 bases at J; junction bases unmatched: 8. The CDR3 runs 16 residues. This CDR3 reads CASSPITSGGEDEQYF. The CDR3 region has the DNA TGTGCCAGCAGCCCTATAACTAGCGGGGGGGAAGACGAGCAGTACTTC.

This chain links TRBV3-1 (or the pseudogene TRBV3-2) with TRBJ2-3; 9 nucleotides match TRBD2. The CDR3 extends over 16 amino acids. Germline V gives CDR1 LGHDT, CDR2 YNNKEL (reference sequence). V shed 0 bases and J 7 bases; nucleotides not matched to a gene: 8. As DNA, the CDR3 is TGTGCCAGCAGCCAAGATAGAAGCGGGGGGTTCCATACGCAGTATTTT. It translates to CASSQDRSGGFHTQYF.

This rearrangement joins TRBV29-1 to TRBJ2-7; weak D call: TRBD2 (7 bases). The V gene lost 7 bases and the J gene lost 3 bases, with 16 bases spanning the gap. CDR1 is SQVTM, CDR2 ANQGSEA, per germline. The CDR3 is made up of 13 amino acids. The CDR3: CSAEGGARYEQYF. CDR3 sequence (DNA): TGCAGCGCCGAGGGGGGGGCGCGCTACGAGCAGTACTTC.

This sequence joins TRBV23-1 and TRBJ2-6, with 7 bases matching TRBD1. TRBV23-1 is treated as an ORF (open reading frame) with a function not yet certain. Trimming removed 6 bases from V and 6 bases from J; junction bases left unmatched: 14. This CDR3 has 17 amino acids. This chain's CDR3 is CASSRRGQRLKANVLTF. CDR3 bases: TGCGCCAGCAGCCGACGGGGACAGCGTCTAAAGGCCAACGTCCTGACTTTC.

This clone was observed once. The rearrangement joins TRBV2 to TRBJ2-3; possible D gene TRBD2, 7 bases. Trimming removed 8 bases from V and 3 bases from J, with 15 bases in between. Germline values: CDR1 SNHLY, CDR2 FYNNEI. CDR3 size: 14 residues. DNA of the CDR3: TGTGCCAGCGTGAGGGGGGGAGGTACAGATACGCAGTATTTT. Translated, it gives CASVRGGGTDTQYF.

The chain has TRBV6-5 and TRBJ1-1; D is undetermined. The CDR3 runs to 13 residues. CDR1 is MNHEY, CDR2 SVGAGI, per germline. Trimming stripped 6 bases from V and 8 bases from J, with 16 bases between. Here the CDR3 DNA reads TGTGCCAGCAGACCCGAACGTCGGTCGGAAGCTTTCTTT. Its protein product is CASRPERRSEAFF.

The chain uses TRBV11-3 and TRBJ2-7; 10 nucleotides align to TRBD1. V was pared by 5 bases and J by 4 bases, with 8 bases of the junction left unmatched. The germline V gene encodes CDR1 SGHNT and CDR2 YENEEA. The CDR3 consists of 15 residues. The CDR3 region has the DNA TGTGCCAGCAGCACCCTAGACAGGGGGCCGTACGAGCAGTACTTC. It encodes CASSTLDRGPYEQYF.

This chain uses TRBV5-1 with TRBJ1-1, with 8 bases identical to TRBD1. Germline V gene lookup returns CDR1 SGHRS and CDR2 YFSETQ. The V and J ends lost 4 bases and 1 base, in that order; junction bases with no gene match: 6. This CDR3 is built from 15 residues. CDR3 nucleotides: TGCGCCAGCAGCCCCGACAGGGGATGGAACACTGAAGCTTTCTTT. It encodes CASSPDRGWNTEAFF.

This clone was recorded only once. V gene TRBV10-1 combines with J gene TRBJ2-3, with 8 bases aligning to TRBD2. This CDR3 is 14 amino acids long. With V trimmed by 6 bases and J by 5 bases, 7 bases remained unmatched. CDR1 and CDR2 (germline): WNHNN, SYGVQD (reference sequence). CDR3 protein: CASRSGGSGDTQYF. The DNA of the CDR3 is TGCGCCAGCAGGAGCGGGGGTAGTGGAGATACGCAGTATTTT.

The chain couples TRBV6-1 to TRBJ2-7; TRBD1 aligns across 7 bases. CDR3 length equals 17 residues. Germline values: CDR1 MNHNS, CDR2 SASEGT. V was clipped by 4 bases and J by 0 bases; unmatched bases: 12. In nucleotides, the CDR3 is TGTGCCAGCAGTGCTATTCCGGGACAGAAGACCTCCTACGAGCAGTACTTC. Its translation is CASSAIPGQKTSYEQYF.

The chain uses TRBV24-1 and TRBJ2-1; TRBD2 matches 7 bases. CDR3 size: 13 residues. V gave up 7 bases and J gave up 6 bases; unmatched junction bases: 5. CDR1 KGHDR and CDR2 SFDVKD come from the germline V gene. CDR3 amino acids: CATSATSLNEQFF. CDR3 coding DNA: TGTGCCACCAGCGCGACTAGCCTCAATGAGCAGTTCTTC.

The rearrangement links TRBV3-1 (or the pseudogene TRBV3-2) to TRBJ1-3; 7 nucleotides line up with TRBD1. The V and J ends lost 2 bases and 0 bases, in that order; junction bases with no gene match: 4. The CDR3 is 16 residues long. Germline V gene sequence: CDR1 LGHDT, CDR2 YNNKEL (reference sequence). The CDR3 DNA sequence: TGTGCCAGCAGCCAAAGGACAGGCGCCTCTGGAAACACCATATATTTT. Encoded protein: CASSQRTGASGNTIYF.

V and J are TRBV5-1 and TRBJ2-2; 10 nucleotides agree with TRBD1. V lost 4 bases and J lost 6; bases outside the gene matches: 3. Germline CDR1 reads SGHRS; CDR2 reads YFSETQ. The CDR3 is made up of 14 amino acids. In DNA form, the CDR3 reads TGCGCCAGCAGCCTCGGGACAGGGGCCGGGGAGCTGTTTTTT. Protein: CASSLGTGAGELFF.

A single count supports this clone. The CDR3 is CASSYGTGGSTDTQYF. CDR3 in DNA: TGTGCCAGCAGTTACGGGACAGGGGGGAGCACAGATACGCAGTATTTT. This rearrangement joins TRBV6-6 to TRBJ2-3, with 11 bases fitting TRBD1. CDR1 is MNHNY, CDR2 SVGAGI, per germline (reference sequence). The CDR3 extends over 16 amino acids. J gave up 0 bases and V 2 bases, and 1 base lay outside the gene matches.

The chain couples TRBV2 to TRBJ1-5; 7 bases match TRBD1. The CDR3 length is 15 residues. Germline V gene lookup returns CDR1 SNHLY and CDR2 FYNNEI. V lost 5 bases, J lost 2 bases, and 6 bases stayed unmatched. CDR3 nucleotide sequence: TGTGCCAGCAGTAACCAGGGGGTAGGCAATCAGCCCCAGCATTTT. It yields the protein CASSNQGVGNQPQHF.

The CDR3 region has the DNA TGTGCCAGTAGTGAGGGACAGGGACTAAATCAGCCCCAGCATTTT. This sequence encodes CASSEGQGLNQPQHF. V gene TRBV19 combines with J gene TRBJ1-5, with 9 bases identical to TRBD1. CDR1 LNHDA and CDR2 SQIVND come from the germline V gene (reference sequence). This CDR3 comprises 15 residues. Germline trimming cut 5 bases from V and 4 bases from J; bases unmatched to any gene: 6.

The CDR3 sequence is CASSRGGYEQYF. CDR3 bases: TGTGCCAGCAGTAGAGGGGGCTACGAGCAGTACTTC. V usage is TRBV9 and J usage is TRBJ2-7; tentatively, D is TRBD1 (6 bases). From germline, CDR1 is SGDLS and CDR2 YYNGEE. The V gene lost 5 bases and the J gene lost 3 bases, with 9 bases spanning the gap. CDR3 length: 12 residues.

The rearrangement joins TRBV11-3 to TRBJ1-5; no definite D call. The V and J ends lost 4 bases and 4 bases respectively, with 8 bases between them. The germline gives CDR1 SGHNT, CDR2 YENEEA. The CDR3 loop spans 13 amino acids. The chain's CDR3 is CASSYTPNQPQHF. The CDR3 nucleotides are TGTGCCAGCAGCTACACACCTAATCAGCCCCAGCATTTT.